These 22 T cell receptor beta chains were all obtained from the same sample, sequenced in a study of identical twins. TCRdb called the 5' RACE reads again in MiXCR, with one record for every CDR3 protein. This table holds a few hundred thousand distinct CDR3 sequences, approximately 17% found once. What was sequenced was naive T cells sorted from blood. The receptors derive from a man aged 45 to 65 in good health.

The chain couples TRBV11-2 to TRBJ2-3, with 8 positions matching TRBD2. J gave up 4 bases and V 5 bases, and 23 bases lay outside the gene matches. Germline CDR1 SGHAT, CDR2 FQNNGV. CDR3 length equals 20 residues. The CDR3 reads CASSRSWRGSGTFRSDTQYF. CDR3 DNA sequence: TGTGCCAGCAGCCGATCGTGGAGGGGTAGCGGGACGTTTAGGTCAGATACGCAGTATTTT.

The chain carries TRBV5-5 and TRBJ1-2; TRBD1 matches at 10 bases. Trimming cost V 3 bases and J 3 bases; bases outside gene matches: 8. CDR3 size: 16 residues. The germline CDR1 and CDR2 sequences are SGHKS and YYEKEE (reference sequence). DNA of the CDR3: TGTGCCAGCAGCTCCGGGACAGGGGTACATGACTATGGCTACACCTTC. Translation gives CASSSGTGVHDYGYTF.

This clonotype was picked up a small number of times. The chain has TRBV20-1 and TRBJ2-7, with D possibly called TRBD1 or TRBD2 (6 bases each). V lost 0 bases and J 6 bases, leaving 15 bases between the germline ends. Germline lookup yields CDR1 DFQATT and CDR2 SNEGSKA (reference sequence). The CDR3 extends over 14 amino acids. The CDR3 spells CSARDNPGAGEQYF. As DNA, the CDR3 is TGCAGTGCTAGAGATAACCCGGGGGCGGGCGAGCAGTACTTC.

The J gene is TRBJ2-2, the V gene TRBV5-1; D is unclear. Germline values: CDR1 SGHRS, CDR2 YFSETQ. This CDR3 region has 14 residues. V lost 1 base to trimming and J lost 7 bases, with 11 bases between them. CDR3 region: CASSLFIGSGELFF. DNA for the CDR3: TGCGCCAGCAGCTTGTTTATTGGAAGCGGGGAGCTGTTTTTT.

The chain is built from TRBV30 and TRBJ1-3; TRBD1 matches 8 bases. The V segment lost 4 bases and the J segment 0 bases; nucleotides outside the gene matches: 8. This CDR3 is 16 amino acids long. Germline V gene sequence: CDR1 GTSNPN, CDR2 SVGIG (reference sequence). CDR3 coding DNA: TGTGCCTGGACAGGGGGCCGCACATACTCTGGAAACACCATATATTTT. It yields the protein CAWTGGRTYSGNTIYF.

The rearrangement uses TRBV10-3 and TRBJ2-1; TRBD2 agrees at 7 bases. The CDR3 length is 13 residues. Germline CDR1 and CDR2: ENHRY and SYGVKD. V lost 7 bases to trimming and J lost 4 bases; unmatched junction nucleotides: 4. The DNA of the CDR3 is TGTGCCATCAAGGCGGGGGATTACAATGAGCAGTTCTTC. It translates to CAIKAGDYNEQFF.

J is TRBJ2-5 and V is TRBV12-3 or TRBV12-4; D gene uncertain. Trimming removed 6 bases from V and 1 base from J, with 9 bases in between. CDR3 length: 13 amino acids. The CDR3 is CASRRNSQETQYF. In DNA form, the CDR3 reads TGTGCCAGCAGGAGAAATAGCCAAGAGACCCAGTACTTC.

This clonotype was found a few times. The V gene is TRBV4-3, the J gene TRBJ1-4; 7 bases fit TRBD1. Germline values: CDR1 LGHNA, CDR2 YSLEER. V shed 2 bases, J shed 8 bases, and the junction held 5 bases outside the gene matches. The CDR3 sequence is 14 residues long. Here the CDR3 reads CASSQRQGNEKLFF. In nucleotides, the CDR3 is TGCGCCAGCAGCCAACGACAGGGTAACGAAAAACTGTTTTTT.

This clonotype has just a few counts. The rearrangement links TRBV5-1 to TRBJ2-4; 7 positions match TRBD2. J was trimmed by 7 bases and V by 3 bases; bases with no gene match: 10. This CDR3 comprises 15 residues. CDR1 and CDR2 from the germline V gene are SGHRS and YFSETQ. CDR3 protein: CASSSEGGRVNIQYF. The CDR3 nucleotides read TGCGCCAGCAGCTCCGAGGGAGGGCGAGTGAACATTCAGTACTTC.

This clonotype was detected many times. This chain joins TRBV7-2 and TRBJ2-7, with 16 bases lining up with TRBD2. CDR1 and CDR2 from the germline V gene are SGHTA and FQGNSA. After removal of 5 bases from V and 2 bases from J, the junction contained 6 bases not matched to a gene. The CDR3 consists of 17 residues. CDR3 DNA: TGTGCCAGCAGCGCGGCCGGGACTAGCGGGAGGGCCTACGAGCAGTACTTC. Its translation is CASSAAGTSGRAYEQYF.

V and J are TRBV5-4 and TRBJ2-1; 7 bases fit TRBD2. The trim removed 5 bases at V and 5 bases at J, leaving 10 bases unmatched. Looked up from germline, CDR1 is SGHNT and CDR2 is YYREEE (reference sequence). This CDR3 spans 15 amino acids. CDR3 loop: CASSSGLGWNNEQFF. The CDR3 nucleotides read TGTGCCAGCAGTTCTGGACTAGGGTGGAACAATGAGCAGTTCTTC.

This clonotype was counted only a few times. The CDR3 nucleotides are TGTGCCAGCAGTTTCTCTAGCGGGGGGCGTGTCGCAGATACGCAGTATTTT. Translating gives CASSFSSGGRVADTQYF. This chain links TRBV6-5 with TRBJ2-3; 11 bases are shared with TRBD2. Germline assignment: CDR1 MNHEY and CDR2 SVGAGI. V gave up 4 bases and J gave up 4 bases; unmatched junction bases: 10. The CDR3 loop spans 17 amino acids.

This clonotype was seen many times. The V and J genes are TRBV12-3 or TRBV12-4 and TRBJ1-5, with a possible D match to TRBD1 (5 bases). The CDR3 spans 13 residues. Trimming removed 6 bases at V and 9 bases at J, with 15 bases between. CDR3 protein: CASSDPGLGPQHF. CDR3 bases: TGTGCCAGCAGCGACCCGGGACTAGGGCCCCAGCATTTT.

The table lists this clonotype with a few counts. The chain is built from TRBV7-8 and TRBJ2-6, with a possible D match to TRBD1 (6 bases). The V end was cut by 7 bases, the J end by 3 bases, with 16 bases between. The CDR3 runs 16 residues. The germline V gene has CDR1 SGHVS and CDR2 FQNEAQ. In nucleotides, the CDR3 is TGTGCCAGCACCACAAGGGGGTCTGGTGGGGCCAACGTCCTGACTTTC. Translation: CASTTRGSGGANVLTF.

There are a few counts of this clonotype. V gene TRBV7-2 combines with J gene TRBJ2-7; D perhaps matches TRBD2 (6 bases). The germline V gene has CDR1 SGHTA and CDR2 FQGNSA. The CDR3 spans 16 residues. V was clipped by 1 base and J by 0 bases, with 13 bases between them. This CDR3 is CASSLVAGRSSYEQYF. DNA of the CDR3: TGTGCCAGCAGCTTAGTCGCGGGGCGTAGCTCCTACGAGCAGTACTTC. The full variable domain, in which reference TRBV7-2 and TRBJ2-7 provide the parts outside the CDR3, is GAGVSQSPSNKVTEKGKDVELRCDPISGHTALYWYRQSLGQGLEFLIYFQGNSAPDKSGLPSDRFSAERTGGSVSTLTIQRTQQEDSAVYLCASSLVAGRSSYEQYFGPGTRLTVT.

This sequence joins TRBV28 and TRBJ2-2; TRBD1 agrees at 9 bases. Unmatched junction bases numbered 6, after V lost 3 bases and J lost 7 bases. Germline values: CDR1 MDHEN, CDR2 SYDVKM. CDR3 length equals 15 residues. The CDR3 sequence is CASSFTGGSGGELFF. CDR3 in DNA: TGTGCCAGCAGTTTCACAGGGGGCTCCGGCGGGGAGCTGTTTTTT.

This clonotype occurred many times. J is TRBJ2-4 and V is TRBV15; 11 positions match TRBD2. Germline CDR1 reads LNHNV; CDR2 reads YYDKDF (reference sequence). The J segment lost 1 base and the V segment lost 5 bases, leaving 4 bases of the junction unmatched. The CDR3 has 16 residues. The CDR3 nucleotides read TGTGCCACCAGCTATACTAGCGGGAGTGCCAAAAACATTCAGTACTTC. Translating it yields CATSYTSGSAKNIQYF.

The V and J genes are TRBV7-6 and TRBJ2-1, with 7 bases that match TRBD2. Germline V lookup: CDR1 SGHVS, CDR2 FNYEAQ. CDR3 length: 16 residues. Trimming at V came to 5 bases and at J to 3 bases, leaving 10 bases not matched to a gene. CDR3 region: CASSAGRGVVYNEQFF. The CDR3, as DNA: TGTGCCAGCAGCGCGGGGAGGGGAGTAGTCTACAATGAGCAGTTCTTC.

This clonotype was observed at least ten times. The genes are TRBV29-1 and TRBJ1-4; tentative D call: TRBD1 (5 bases). Looked up from germline, CDR1 is SQVTM and CDR2 is ANQGSEA. The ends were cut back, 4 bases at V and 8 bases at J, with 14 bases in the middle. The CDR3 has 13 residues. The CDR3 nucleotides are TGCAGCGTTGTGGCGCAGGGAGGCGAAAAACTGTTTTTT. This encodes CSVVAQGGEKLFF. The whole variable domain, remainder taken from reference TRBV29-1 and TRBJ1-4, is SAVISQKPSRDICQRGTSLTIQCQVDSQVTMMFWYRQQPGQSLTLIATANQGSEATYESGFVIDKFPISRPNLTFSTLTVSNMSPEDSSIYLCSVVAQGGEKLFFGSGTQLSVL.

The J gene is TRBJ2-5, the V gene TRBV12-3 or TRBV12-4; D unclear. V was pared by 6 bases and J by 7 bases, with 9 bases between. The CDR3 is made up of 11 amino acids. DNA of the CDR3: TGTGCCAGCAGCATTCTGCGGACCCAGTACTTC. It is translated as CASSILRTQYF.

This clonotype was observed a few times. The CDR3 loop reads CSARGAWAEANYEQYF. In nucleotides, the CDR3 is TGCAGTGCTCGAGGGGCGTGGGCAGAGGCCAACTACGAGCAGTACTTC. The chain is built from TRBV20-1 and TRBJ2-7; D is possibly TRBD1 or TRBD2 (5 bases each). The CDR3 extends over 16 amino acids. Germline loops: CDR1 DFQATT, CDR2 SNEGSKA (reference sequence). Trimming removed 5 bases at V and 3 bases at J, with 23 bases between.

The chain joins TRBV12-3 or TRBV12-4 to TRBJ1-5; tentatively, D is TRBD1 (5 bases). This CDR3 has 15 residues. V was shortened by 5 bases and J by 0 bases, with 11 bases between the two germline ends. CDR3 in amino acids: CASSHGALSNQPQHF. CDR3 DNA: TGTGCCAGCAGTCACGGGGCGCTTAGCAATCAGCCCCAGCATTTT.